This T cell receptor beta chain was captured by sequencing in a study of shared clonotypes between healthy human individuals. As to this clone: Its antigen is unknown. Other DNA sequences in this specimen translate into the identical CDR3.

Study results and limitations: A limitation of the genetic and exposure-history diversity represented arose from few donors. Naive subsets generally exceeded memory subsets in estimated richness. Non-shared clonotypes displayed generation probabilities falling below those of clonotypes present in all four donors. Sharing across four donors was highest in naive CD4 (approximately 5%) and lowest in memory CD8 (0.4%).

J lost 8 bases, V lost 4 bases, and 6 bases had no gene match. The CDR3 has 13 residues. Germline V lookup: CDR1 SGHRS, CDR2 YFSETQ. The protocol was immunoSEQ multiplex PCR, while the TCRdb copy is restricted to in-frame clones and leaves out a portion. The sample comprises 550,000 to 850,000 clones, 72% of which are singletons, and approximately 1.8% rests with the top ten. Sequencing was done on a sample of memory CD4+ T cells sorted from blood. Subset given: CD45RA-negative fraction. This receptor was taken from a woman in her thirties in good health. This rearrangement joins TRBV5-1 to TRBJ1-2, with 9 bases that match TRBD1. CDR3 loop: CASSPGQGEGYTF. Here the CDR3 DNA reads TGCGCCAGCAGCCCGGGACAGGGAGAAGGCTACACCTTC. Variable domain in full (rest from reference TRBV5-1 and TRBJ1-2): KAGVTQTPRYLIKTRGQQVTLSCSPISGHRSVSWYQQTPGQGLQFLFEYFSETQRNKGNFPGRFSGRQFSNSRSEMNVSTLELGDSALYLCASSPGQGEGYTFGSGTRLTVV.